These T cell receptor beta chains were read from a single sample in a study of cytomegalovirus exposure and HLA in healthy donors. The method was immunoSEQ multiplex PCR; TCRdb's version includes in-frame clones alone and lacks a portion of them. The table includes some 110,000 clones, about 79% detected once. Source material: PBMCs. The receptors shown here come from a man aged 45-65 years in good health and CMV-seronegative. Each CDR3 is given with its conserved first and last residue. The D gene is left open where the match is weak. The size field is filled for only some rows; it gives once, few, many or a size class.

d_call,clone_size,v_call,j_call,cdr3_nt,cdr3_aa
-,-,TRBV27,TRBJ2-1,TGTGCCAGCAGCTTCCCTGGCGGTGTGCAGTTCTTC,CASSFPGGVQFF
TRBD2,few,TRBV6-4,TRBJ2-3,TGTGCCAGCACCCAGGATAGCGGGGGGGCCGGAGATACGCAGTATTTT,CASTQDSGGAGDTQYF
TRBD1,-,TRBV7-9,TRBJ1-1,TGTGCCAGCACCTGGGACAGACCATACACTGAAGCTTTCTTT,CASTWDRPYTEAFF
-,-,TRBV7-2,TRBJ1-2,TGTGCCAGCAGCTTTACAGGGATAGGAAGCTATGGCTACACCTTC,CASSFTGIGSYGYTF
-,once,TRBV7-9,TRBJ2-3,TGTGCCAGCAGCGCCTCGGGGACGCAGTATTTT,CASSASGTQYF
TRBD2,-,TRBV30,TRBJ2-5,TGTGCCTGGAGCCAGCGGGGGGCGGAGACCCAGTACTTC,CAWSQRGAETQYF
-,-,TRBV7-9,TRBJ1-1,TGTGCCAGCAGCTTAACAGGATCCGAAGCTTTCTTT,CASSLTGSEAFF
TRBD2,-,TRBV6-5,TRBJ2-5,TGTGCCTCCCAGGCGGGGGGAGAAGAGACCCAGTACTTC,CASQAGGEETQYF
TRBD1,few,TRBV5-1,TRBJ1-5,TGCGCCAGCAGCGCAACAAGACAGGGGATTGGGAACAATCAGCCCCAGCATTTT,CASSATRQGIGNNQPQHF
-,-,TRBV5-4,TRBJ1-5,TGTGCCAGCAGCTTCGGGGTTGGCAATCAGCCCCAGCATTTT,CASSFGVGNQPQHF
-,-,TRBV6-5,TRBJ1-1,TGTGCCAGCCGTACCTCCGGTGGCACTGAAGCTTTCTTT,CASRTSGGTEAFF
-,-,TRBV7-8,TRBJ1-5,TGTGCCAGCAGCTTAGCGGGGAGGGATAGCAATCAGCCCCAGCATTTT,CASSLAGRDSNQPQHF
-,-,TRBV27,TRBJ2-5,TGTGCCAGCAGTTTTCTCGCGGGGGAGACCCAGTACTTC,CASSFLAGETQYF
TRBD1,-,TRBV15,TRBJ1-3,TGTGCCACCAGCTTCGACAGGGTTTCTGGAAACACCATATATTTT,CATSFDRVSGNTIYF
TRBD1,-,TRBV5-5,TRBJ2-5,TGTGCCAGCAGTCAGGGACAGGAACCATCGCAGTACTTC,CASSQGQEPSQYF
TRBD2,-,TRBV7-3,TRBJ2-7,TGTGCCAGCAGCATGACTAGCGGCTACGAGCAGTACTTC,CASSMTSGYEQYF
-,-,TRBV28,TRBJ1-2,TGTGCCAGCACCCTCCCGGGGGGAGGCTACACCTTC,CASTLPGGGYTF
-,-,TRBV29-1,TRBJ2-2,TGCAGCGTTGAGGGATTCGGAGGTACCACCGGGGAGCTGTTTTTT,CSVEGFGGTTGELFF
TRBD2,-,TRBV4-3,TRBJ2-1,TGCGCCAGCAGCCAAGCCGAGCGGGGGACGTACAATGAGCAGTTCTTC,CASSQAERGTYNEQFF
-,-,TRBV23-1,TRBJ1-1,TGCGCCAGCAGAAAAGGGGTCGGAGCTTTCTTT,CASRKGVGAFF
TRBD1,-,TRBV6-5,TRBJ2-1,TGTGCCAGCAGTTACCACAACAGGGGGGACTACAATGAGCAGTTCTTC,CASSYHNRGDYNEQFF
TRBD2,-,TRBV11-2,TRBJ2-7,TGTGCCAGCAGCCGGGGGGACTCCCGGTTTAACGAGCAGTACTTC,CASSRGDSRFNEQYF
-,once,TRBV4-1,TRBJ1-6,TGCGCCAGCAGCCAAGGCGGGACGGGGAATTCACCCCTCCACTTT,CASSQGGTGNSPLHF
TRBD2,-,TRBV7-2,TRBJ2-1,TGTGCCAGCAGCTTAGTGGCGGGGGGGCGAAATGAGCAGTTCTTC,CASSLVAGGRNEQFF
TRBD1,-,TRBV6-5,TRBJ2-4,TGTGCCAGCAGTTACTCCTGGACAGGGGCCAAAAACATTCAGTACTTC,CASSYSWTGAKNIQYF
TRBD1,-,TRBV10-1,TRBJ1-2,TGCGCCAGCAGTGACACAGGGGCGGAGACTTCCCACTACTATGGCTACACCTTC,CASSDTGAETSHYYGYTF
TRBD1,-,TRBV4-2,TRBJ2-3,TGTGCCAGCAGCCAGACAGGGGAATCAACAGATACGCAGTATTTT,CASSQTGESTDTQYF
-,-,TRBV5-1,TRBJ2-3,TGCGCCAGCAGCTTGGCGGCAGGAATGACAGATACGCAGTATTTT,CASSLAAGMTDTQYF
TRBD2,-,TRBV5-4,TRBJ2-2,TGTGCCACCCAGTCCGGGGGGGGCTGGACCGGGGAGCTGTTTTTT,CATQSGGGWTGELFF
TRBD1,-,TRBV30,TRBJ2-2,TGTGCCTGGAGTGTGACAGGGTCTTGGGAGCTGTTTTTT,CAWSVTGSWELFF
TRBD2,-,TRBV6-6,TRBJ2-5,TGTGCCAGCAGGCGGGGACTAATCAACCAAGAGACCCAGTACTTC,CASRRGLINQETQYF
-,once,TRBV5-4,TRBJ1-3,TGTGCCAGCAGCGGCCCAGGGTGGTCGGACACCATATATTTT,CASSGPGWSDTIYF
TRBD1,few,TRBV28,TRBJ2-5,TGTGCCAGCAGTCATCTGGACAGGGACCCGACGGAGACCCAGTACTTC,CASSHLDRDPTETQYF
-,few,TRBV10-3,TRBJ1-1,TGTGCCATCAGTGACAGGGACACTGAAGCTTTCTTT,CAISDRDTEAFF
-,-,TRBV2,TRBJ1-5,TGTGCCAGCAGTGTGATTGAGGTCCTGAGCAATCAGCCCCAGCATTTT,CASSVIEVLSNQPQHF
-,-,TRBV4-1,TRBJ2-1,TGCGCCAGCAGCCAAGACGACAGGCTCGATGAGCAGTTCTTC,CASSQDDRLDEQFF
-,-,TRBV27,TRBJ2-3,TGTGCCAGCAGTCTCCGCTCAGGGGGGACAGATACGCAGTATTTT,CASSLRSGGTDTQYF
TRBD1,-,TRBV6-5,TRBJ1-3,TGTGCCAGCAGTTACGACCGGGACAGCTCTGGAAACACCATATATTTT,CASSYDRDSSGNTIYF
-,-,TRBV5-6,TRBJ1-2,TGTGCCAGCAGCCCGATGACAAACTATGGCTACACCTTC,CASSPMTNYGYTF
TRBD1,-,TRBV4-2,TRBJ2-5,TGTGCCAGCAGCCAAGTAGGGACAGGGCAAGAGACCCAGTACTTC,CASSQVGTGQETQYF
-,-,TRBV4-3,TRBJ2-5,TGCGCCAGCAGCCAAGAGGCCGGGGAGACCCAGTACTTC,CASSQEAGETQYF
-,-,TRBV5-1,TRBJ1-4,TGCGCCAGCACCCCACAGGTGGGAAGTGAAAAACTGTTTTTT,CASTPQVGSEKLFF
TRBD1,-,TRBV7-8,TRBJ1-2,TGTGCCAGCAGCTTGGGGACAGGGAGGGACTATGGCTACACCTTC,CASSLGTGRDYGYTF
-,-,TRBV5-8,TRBJ2-2,TGTGCCAGCAGCAGAGGGGGTACCGGGGAGCTGTTTTTT,CASSRGGTGELFF